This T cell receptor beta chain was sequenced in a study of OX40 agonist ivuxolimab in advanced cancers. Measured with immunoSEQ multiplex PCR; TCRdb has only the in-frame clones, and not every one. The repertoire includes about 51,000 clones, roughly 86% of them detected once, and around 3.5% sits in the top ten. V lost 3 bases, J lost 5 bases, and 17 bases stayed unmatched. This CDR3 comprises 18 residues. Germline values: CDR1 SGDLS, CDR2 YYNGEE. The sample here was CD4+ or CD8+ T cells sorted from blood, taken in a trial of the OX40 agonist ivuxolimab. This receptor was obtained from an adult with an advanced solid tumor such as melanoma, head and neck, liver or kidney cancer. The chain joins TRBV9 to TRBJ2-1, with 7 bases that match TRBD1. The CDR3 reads CASSGSLGTGDHDNEQFF. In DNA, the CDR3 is TGTGCCAGCAGCGGTTCTTTGGGAACAGGGGACCATGACAATGAGCAGTTCTTC.